This T cell receptor (beta chain) was profiled in a study of cytotoxic CD8 clonotypes in ibrutinib-treated CLL (dated by TCRdb to the early 2020s). Background on the whole study: The cohort included about 15 treatment-naive and approximately eleven relapsed/refractory patients; 17 were IGHV unmutated. Partial responses were observed in roughly 25 patients and complete responses in 2; after a median follow-up of around 68 months, remission was maintained in approximately 14 patients and progression was observed in roughly twelve. The response samples were drawn at a median of approximately 11 months into treatment, with a range of about 6 to 36 months. On average, each sample had about 250,000 productive templates and approximately 89,000 productive rearrangements. Longitudinal samples were available for about 30% of the roughly 86 trial participants. Cryopreserved peripheral blood mononuclear cells were obtained before treatment, at response, and at either sustained remission or disease progression. Every remission and progressive disease sample was obtained while ibrutinib was still being received by the patients.

The time point label here, explained by the study, means: progressive disease on ibrutinib. Roughly 2.2 micrograms of genomic DNA were extracted from cryopreserved PBMCs for TCR beta library preparation. Longitudinal blood samples from CLL patients on ibrutinib monotherapy were analyzed using high-throughput TCR beta sequencing. The patients took part in an open-label, single-center phase 2 trial of ibrutinib monotherapy. The CDR3 goes from the cysteine to the phenylalanine over 15 residues. Only the CDR3 portion is preserved as DNA: 45 bases, with reading frame beginning at the first base. What the study reported, not specific to this receptor: Lymph node repertoires were not examined, and the timing of sampling was not matched between patients in sustained remission and those whose disease progressed. Baseline clonality exceeded that of age-matched healthy donors and correlated strongly with circulating CD8+ T-cell counts. Clonality increased at ibrutinib response, stayed stable in sustained remission, and fell back toward baseline at progression. Public clonotypes were rare and either shrank or stayed stable during treatment, and the rise in clonality at ibrutinib response reflected expansion of private clonotypes.

A remark on this clone: This receptor's antigen is unknown. Base qualities are not recorded, but no much larger clone differs from it by a single base.

The goal of deep resolution MiSeq sequencing was a depth between 1 in 1 million and 1 in 200,000 T cells, and coverage averaged 10x per clonotype. The immunoSEQ hsTCRB Kit was used to generate TCR beta libraries. For the original study's pipeline: ImmunoSEQ Data Assistant and ImmunoSEQ Analyzer were used for data analysis, and V, D and J genes were assigned according to IMGT definitions. Clonality was computed as one minus normalized Shannon entropy of productive rearrangement frequencies, ranging from 0 to 1. Only overrepresented clonotypes making up at least 0.05% of the repertoire of each patient were included in the public clonotype analysis. Approximately 12 age-matched healthy donor repertoires from immuneACCESS were used as controls for clonality. TCRdb provides this immuneACCESS table in a form limited to in-frame rearrangements. Some clones are lacking; in checked studies, under half of them reflect an unresolved V gene, and why the rest are absent is not known. V, J and clone size reflect that table, while D and trimming were determined from the DNA. Counted in this sample were 250,000 to 350,000 clones; less than 85% of them appeared once. The top ten constitute approximately 5.1% of the sample.

The source material was PBMCs, sampled at disease progression, from a patient treated with ibrutinib. This receptor was identified in a human donor with chronic lymphocytic leukemia. The sequence is built from TRBV21-1 and TRBJ2-6; the table calls TRBD1, which could not be checked here. TRBV21-1 is recorded as a pseudogene. The DNA reads as follows: TGTGCCAGCAGCACCGCAGGGTCTGGGGCCAACGTCCTGACTTTC. The encoded protein is CASSTAGSGANVLTF.